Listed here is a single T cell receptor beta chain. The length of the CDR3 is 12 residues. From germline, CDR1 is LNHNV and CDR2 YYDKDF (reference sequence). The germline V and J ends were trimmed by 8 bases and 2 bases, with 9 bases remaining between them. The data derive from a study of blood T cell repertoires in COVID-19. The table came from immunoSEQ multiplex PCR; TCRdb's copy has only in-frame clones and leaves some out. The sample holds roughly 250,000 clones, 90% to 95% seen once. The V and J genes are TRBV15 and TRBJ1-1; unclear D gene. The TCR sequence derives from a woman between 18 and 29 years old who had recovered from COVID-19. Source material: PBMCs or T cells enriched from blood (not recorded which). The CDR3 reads CATAGLNTEAFF. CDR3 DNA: TGTGCCACCGCGGGCCTCAACACTGAAGCTTTCTTT.